The present T cell receptor beta chain was sequenced within a study of shared clonotypes between healthy human individuals. Study as a whole: The study enrolled two women and three men aged 18 to 49.

The assay was immunoSEQ multiplex PCR, and TCRdb's table has in-frame clones only and misses some. This sample has about 460,000 clones, with over 60% found just once. Germline V gene data show CDR1 as SGDLS and CDR2 as YYNGEE. The V and J ends lost 0 bases and 4 bases, in that order; junction bases with no gene match: 6. This CDR3 comprises 15 residues. The chain has TRBV9 and TRBJ2-7, with 8 bases identical to TRBD2. The sequenced sample consisted of PBMCs. This TCR was recovered from a woman between 35 and 50 years old in good health. Some clones in this sample may be carry-over from other donors' samples. CDR3 coding DNA: TGTGCCAGCAGCGTAGGTCCGGGAGGGCCATACGAGCAGTACTTC. Its translation is CASSVGPGGPYEQYF.